These T cell receptor beta chains were read from a single sample in a study of T cells in Graves' hyperthyroidism and ophthalmopathy. TCRdb passed the multiplex PCR reads through MiXCR, listing each CDR3 protein once. This sample yields 300,000 to 400,000 distinct CDR3 sequences, of which approximately 18% are seen a single time; around 50% belongs to the top ten. Sequenced material: blood. These receptors all stem from a woman aged 45-65 years with Graves' hyperthyroidism. Each CDR3 is given with its conserved first and last residue. D genes are given only for firm matches. Only some rows state a clone size, as once, few, many or a class for expanded clones.

j_call | d_call | clone_size | v_call | cdr3_nt | cdr3_aa
TRBJ2-5 | . | few | TRBV7-8 | TGTGCCAGCAGCTTTACAGGGCAAGAGACCCAGTACTTC | CASSFTGQETQYF
TRBJ1-1 | . | . | TRBV20-1 | TGCAGTGCTAGAACGAACAGGGTGGGGACTGAAGCTTTCTTT | CSARTNRVGTEAFF
TRBJ2-3 | . | . | TRBV2 | TGTGCCAGCAGTTCTCAGGGGCTAGCATCACCTACGCAGTATTTT | CASSSQGLASPTQYF
TRBJ1-2 | TRBD1 | few | TRBV7-3 | TGTGCCAGCAGCACTCCAGGGGGGTACGGCTACACCTTC | CASSTPGGYGYTF
TRBJ1-2 | . | few | TRBV10-3 | TGTGCCATCACCGGAAGGGGTGGCTACACCTTC | CAITGRGGYTF
TRBJ2-7 | TRBD2 | . | TRBV2 | TGTGCCAGCCAGGCGGGACTAGCGGGAGGTCGAGGCGAGCAGTACTTC | CASQAGLAGGRGEQYF
TRBJ2-5 | TRBD1 | once | TRBV11-2 | TGTGCCAGCAGCAATCAGGGGGCCCGAAAGACCCAGTACTTC | CASSNQGARKTQYF
TRBJ2-7 | TRBD1 | . | TRBV30 | TGTGCCTGGAGTCCCGGGACAGGGATAGTCGAAGCCTACGAGCAGTACTTC | CAWSPGTGIVEAYEQYF
TRBJ1-1 | . | . | TRBV12-3/TRBV12-4 | TGTGCCAGCAGTTTGGACAGACCTTTGGCTTTCTTT | CASSLDRPLAFF
TRBJ1-5 | . | . | TRBV20-1 | TGCAGTGCTAGAGTGGGGACGGGCTATAATCAGCCCCAGCATTTT | CSARVGTGYNQPQHF
TRBJ2-7 | . | . | TRBV11-2 | TGTGCCAGCAGCGGAGGGCTCTCCTACGAGCAGTACTTC | CASSGGLSYEQYF
TRBJ2-5 | . | . | TRBV4-1 | TGCGCCAGCAGCCAAGATCCTAGCGCGGAGACCCAGTACTTC | CASSQDPSAETQYF
TRBJ2-1 | . | many | TRBV4-1 | TGCGCCAGCAGCCAAGATCCTGGGGGGTCCTACAATGAGCAGTTCTTC | CASSQDPGGSYNEQFF
TRBJ2-3 | . | . | TRBV6-2/TRBV6-3 | TGTGCCAGCAGCGAGGAGTGGGCGGATACGCAGTATTTT | CASSEEWADTQYF
TRBJ1-2 | TRBD1 | . | TRBV28 | TGTGCCAGCAATTCCGGGACAGGGAGGATTTATGGCTACACCTTC | CASNSGTGRIYGYTF
TRBJ1-2 | TRBD1 | many | TRBV2 | TGTGCCAGCAGACGTAGACAGGGTGGCTACACCTTC | CASRRRQGGYTF
TRBJ1-5 | . | few | TRBV4-1 | TGCGCCAGCAGCCAAGACCAGGACGGAGCTTTCAATCAGCCCCAGCATTTT | CASSQDQDGAFNQPQHF
TRBJ2-1 | . | . | TRBV5-6 | TGTGCCAGCAGCTTGGGGACGGCCCCCTACAATGAGCAGTTCTTC | CASSLGTAPYNEQFF
TRBJ2-1 | . | . | TRBV10-2 | TGCGCCACTAACCAGGGTGGGGACCGCATCCCGGATGAGCAGTTCTTC | CATNQGGDRIPDEQFF
TRBJ2-7 | TRBD1 | . | TRBV28 | TGTGCCAGCAGTCTCGGACAGGGAATGTCCTACGAGCAGTACTTC | CASSLGQGMSYEQYF
TRBJ2-5 | . | few | TRBV5-8 | TGTGCCAGCAGCTTATTCGGGGCCCGGAACGCCTGGGAGACCCAGTACTTC | CASSLFGARNAWETQYF
TRBJ1-2 | TRBD1 | . | TRBV6-1 | TGTGCCAGCAGTGAGGACAGGACGAACTATGGCTACACCTTC | CASSEDRTNYGYTF
TRBJ1-5 | . | few | TRBV28 | TGTGCCAGCAGTCGTAAACCTGATCGGCCCCAGCATTTT | CASSRKPDRPQHF
TRBJ2-5 | . | . | TRBV12-3/TRBV12-4 | TGTGCCAGCAGTTTGACAGGGGGCGCGGGAGGGGAGACCCAGTACTTC | CASSLTGGAGGETQYF
TRBJ1-2 | TRBD1 | few | TRBV15 | TGTGCCACCAGCAGAGATTTGACAGGGGTCGGCTACGGCTACACCTTC | CATSRDLTGVGYGYTF
TRBJ2-3 | . | . | TRBV7-2 | TGTGCCAGCAGCACACCCACAGATACGCAGTATTTT | CASSTPTDTQYF
TRBJ2-3 | TRBD1 | many | TRBV6-1 | TGTGCCAGTAAGACAGGGGCTAGCACAGATACGCAGTATTTT | CASKTGASTDTQYF